The 18 T cell receptor beta chains in this list originate from one sample, sequenced in a study of T cell repertoires in cytomegalovirus infection. TCRdb used MiXCR to reprocess the reads, holding one entry per CDR3 protein. The repertoire consists of roughly 500,000 distinct CDR3 sequences, with about 39% occurring once and the leading ten covering 35% to 50%. Antigens for these TCRs are unknown. The specimen was cultured PBMCs, collected from culture after CMV antigen stimulation. These TCRs come from a human donor in good health (CMV status not recorded). Some clones in this sample may be carry-over from other donors' samples.

On this clonotype: This sequence may be a read error, since a much larger clone differs from it by one base. This chain links TRBV7-2 with TRBJ2-1; D is perhaps TRBD2 (6 bases). Germline values: CDR1 SGHTA, CDR2 FQGNSA. The CDR3 runs 14 residues. CDR3 sequence reads: CASCLQSGGGAQFF. DNA of the CDR3: TGTGCCAGCTGCTTACAATCCGGGGGTGGCGCTCAGTTCTTC.

This clonotype was seen a handful of times. This chain links TRBV7-8 with TRBJ1-1, with D perhaps TRBD1 (6 bases). Trimming pared 5 bases from V and 3 bases from J, leaving 16 bases between. The CDR3 runs to 15 residues. Germline V CDR1 and CDR2: SGHVS, FQNEAQ. As DNA, the CDR3 is TGTGCCAGCAGCGGAGGAGGGGGGTCGGACACTGAAGCTTTCTTT. It translates to CASSGGGGSDTEAFF. Drawing the rest from reference TRBV7-8 and TRBJ1-1, the complete variable domain is GAGVSQSPRYKVAKRGQDVALRCDPISGHVSLFWYQQALGQGPEFLTYFQNEAQLDKSGLPSDRFFAERPEGSVSTLKIQRTQQEDSAVYLCASSGGGGSDTEAFFGQGTRLTVV.

This chain connects TRBV7-4 to TRBJ2-5; TRBD1 matches at 8 bases. The CDR3 has 16 residues. CDR1 is SGHVT, CDR2 SQSDAQ, per germline. After removal of 1 base from V and 5 bases from J, the junction contained 9 bases not matched to a gene. CDR3 DNA: TGTGCCAGCAGCTTAGGCGCAGGGGGCGGTCTGGAGACCCAGTACTTC. Translated: CASSLGAGGGLETQYF.

The rearrangement joins TRBV6-6 to TRBJ2-1; possibly TRBD2 for D (6 bases). Trimming left V 6 bases short and J 10 bases short, with 28 bases between. The CDR3 has 17 residues. The germline V gene encodes CDR1 MNHNY and CDR2 SVGAGI (reference sequence). CDR3 residues: CASRWDFLGTTGDEQFF. The CDR3 DNA sequence: TGTGCCAGCAGGTGGGACTTCTTAGGGACGACGGGGGACGAGCAGTTCTTC.

This chain connects TRBV6-5 to TRBJ1-1, with D uncertain. This CDR3 contains 14 residues. The V and J ends lost 6 bases and 0 bases respectively, with 11 bases between them. The germline CDR1 and CDR2 sequences are MNHEY and SVGAGI. CDR3 DNA sequence: TGTGCCAGCAGCCTGGATGCTATGAACACTGAAGCTTTCTTT. Translated, it gives CASSLDAMNTEAFF.

The J gene is TRBJ2-3, the V gene TRBV7-2; TRBD2 aligns across 8 bases. Trimming removed 2 bases from V and 5 bases from J; junction bases left unmatched: 12. The CDR3 spans 17 residues. Germline-derived CDR1 and CDR2 are SGHTA and FQGNSA. CDR3 amino acids: CASSLYPGGAMGDTQYF. CDR3 coding DNA: TGTGCCAGCAGCTTATACCCCGGGGGGGCCATGGGAGATACGCAGTATTTT. The whole variable domain, filled in from reference TRBV7-2 and TRBJ2-3, reads GAGVSQSPSNKVTEKGKDVELRCDPISGHTALYWYRQSLGQGLEFLIYFQGNSAPDKSGLPSDRFSAERTGGSVSTLTIQRTQQEDSAVYLCASSLYPGGAMGDTQYFGPGTRLTVL.

V is TRBV12-3 or TRBV12-4 and J is TRBJ1-5; possible D gene TRBD1, 5 bases. The CDR3 has 15 amino acids. With 2 bases removed from V and 5 bases from J, the gap between germline ends came to 13 bases. The CDR3 region has the DNA TGTGCCAGCAGTTTAATCGCGGGGGGTTATCAGCCCCAGCATTTT. This sequence encodes CASSLIAGGYQPQHF.

V usage is TRBV12-3 or TRBV12-4 and J usage is TRBJ2-1, with D perhaps matching TRBD1 or TRBD2 (7 bases each). V was shortened by 6 bases and J by 4 bases, with 13 bases between the two germline ends. The CDR3 covers 14 residues. The CDR3 reads CASSDREGYNEQFF. CDR3 DNA: TGTGCCAGCAGCGACAGGGAGGGGTACAATGAGCAGTTCTTC.

In this sample, this clonotype turned up a few times. This chain uses TRBV6-1 with TRBJ2-7, with D perhaps matching TRBD1 or TRBD2 (5 bases each). Trimming removed 5 bases from V and 1 base from J, with 15 bases in between. CDR3 size: 15 residues. Germline values: CDR1 MNHNS, CDR2 SASEGT. The CDR3 DNA reads as TGTGCCAGCAGTTACCGGGACGGATCTTCCTACGAGCAGTACTTC. Translation gives CASSYRDGSSYEQYF.

V is TRBV19 and J is TRBJ2-5; the match to TRBD1 covers 7 bases. The V gene end was trimmed by 9 bases and the J gene end by 2 bases; junction bases not matched to a gene: 3. CDR3 length equals 12 residues. Per the germline V gene, CDR1 is LNHDA and CDR2 is SQIVND (reference sequence). The CDR3 DNA reads TGTGCCAGCATGGGACAGCAAGAGACCCAGTACTTC. Residues: CASMGQQETQYF. The whole variable domain, remainder taken from reference TRBV19 and TRBJ2-5, is DGGITQSPKYLFRKEGQNVTLSCEQNLNHDAMYWYRQDPGQGLRLIYYSQIVNDFQKGDIAEGYSVSREKKESFPLTVTSAQKNPTAFYLCASMGQQETQYFGPGTRLLVL.

The V and J genes are TRBV5-1 and TRBJ2-6; D remains unclear. The V gene's germline CDR1 is SGHRS and CDR2 YFSETQ. Between the trimmed V and J ends, which lost 4 bases and 0 bases, there was a span of 5 bases. This CDR3 region has 14 residues. The CDR3 here is CASSKSSGANVLTF. CDR3 bases: TGCGCCAGCAGCAAGAGCTCTGGGGCCAACGTCCTGACTTTC.

The V call is TRBV7-2, the J call TRBJ2-3; TRBD1 might be the D (6 bases). Trimming removed 1 base from V and 4 bases from J, with 12 bases in between. CDR3 length: 15 amino acids. The germline gives CDR1 SGHTA, CDR2 FQGNSA. For the CDR3, the DNA is TGTGCCAGCAGCTTAGTGTGGGGGCATTCAGATACGCAGTATTTT. Amino acids: CASSLVWGHSDTQYF.

The chain employs TRBV6-8 and TRBJ2-7; TRBD1 agrees at 12 bases. Germline CDR1 MNHGY, CDR2 SAAAGT. The CDR3 runs 15 residues. Trimming at V came to 4 bases and at J to 6 bases, leaving 7 bases not matched to a gene. CDR3 sequence (DNA): TGTGCCAGCAGTTCGGGACAGGGGGCTTTGGGCGAGCAGTACTTC. It yields the protein CASSSGQGALGEQYF.

V is TRBV6-1 and J is TRBJ1-1, with 8 bases aligning to TRBD1. Losses at the gene ends were 6 bases for V and 4 bases for J; bases not matched to a gene: 7. CDR1 is MNHNS, CDR2 SASEGT, per germline. The CDR3 has 14 residues. CDR3 coding DNA: TGTGCCAGCAGCCTCAGGGGGCGCGTCACTGAAGCTTTCTTT. This translates into CASSLRGRVTEAFF.

This clonotype was counted between two and nine times. V gene TRBV4-2 combines with J gene TRBJ1-1; possibly TRBD1 for D (6 bases). Between the trimmed V and J ends, which lost 3 bases and 2 bases, there was a span of 19 bases. The CDR3 runs 17 residues. The V gene's germline CDR1 is LGHNA and CDR2 YNFKEQ. The CDR3 DNA is TGTGCCAGCAGCCAGTTGATGTTACAGGGCGCCAACACTGAAGCTTTCTTT. Its protein product is CASSQLMLQGANTEAFF.

The genes are TRBV6-1 and TRBJ2-7, with D uncertain. The CDR3 loop spans 13 amino acids. Trimming removed 1 base at V and 3 bases at J, with 7 bases between. Germline CDR1 MNHNS, CDR2 SASEGT. CDR3 protein: CASSEGSSYEQYF. The CDR3 DNA reads TGTGCCAGCAGTGAAGGGTCCAGCTACGAGCAGTACTTC.

The rearrangement uses TRBV12-3 or TRBV12-4 and TRBJ1-1, with TRBD1 matching 7 bases. This CDR3 region has 18 residues. V lost 6 bases to trimming and J lost 3 bases; unmatched junction nucleotides: 19. The CDR3 loop reads CASSPRLRGLTGHTEAFF. The CDR3 DNA reads TGTGCCAGCAGCCCACGTTTGAGGGGGCTTACCGGGCACACTGAAGCTTTCTTT.

This clonotype has more than one count but fewer than ten. The chain couples TRBV6-1 to TRBJ2-1; 8 nucleotides align to TRBD2. The CDR3 is made up of 16 amino acids. From germline, CDR1 is MNHNS and CDR2 SASEGT. The ends lost 4 bases at V and 0 bases at J; junction bases unmatched: 5. CDR3 amino acids: CASSVMREDSYNEQFF. The CDR3 nucleotides are TGTGCCAGCAGTGTAATGCGGGAGGACTCCTACAATGAGCAGTTCTTC.